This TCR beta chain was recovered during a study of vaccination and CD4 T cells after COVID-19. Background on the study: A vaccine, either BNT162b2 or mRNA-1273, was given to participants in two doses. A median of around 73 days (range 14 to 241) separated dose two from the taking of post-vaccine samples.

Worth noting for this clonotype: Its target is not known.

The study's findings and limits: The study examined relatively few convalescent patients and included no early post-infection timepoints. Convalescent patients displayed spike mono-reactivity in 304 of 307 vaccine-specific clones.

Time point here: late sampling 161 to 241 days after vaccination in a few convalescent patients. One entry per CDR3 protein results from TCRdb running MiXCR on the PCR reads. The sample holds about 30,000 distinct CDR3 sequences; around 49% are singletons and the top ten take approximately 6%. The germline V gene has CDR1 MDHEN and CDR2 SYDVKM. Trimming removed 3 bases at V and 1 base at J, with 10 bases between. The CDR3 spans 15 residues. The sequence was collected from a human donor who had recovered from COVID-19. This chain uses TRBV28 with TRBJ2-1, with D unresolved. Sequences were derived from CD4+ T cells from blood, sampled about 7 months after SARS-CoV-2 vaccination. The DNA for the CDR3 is TGTGCCAGCAGTTTCTACAGCCTTTCCTACAATGAGCAGTTCTTC. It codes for CASSFYSLSYNEQFF.